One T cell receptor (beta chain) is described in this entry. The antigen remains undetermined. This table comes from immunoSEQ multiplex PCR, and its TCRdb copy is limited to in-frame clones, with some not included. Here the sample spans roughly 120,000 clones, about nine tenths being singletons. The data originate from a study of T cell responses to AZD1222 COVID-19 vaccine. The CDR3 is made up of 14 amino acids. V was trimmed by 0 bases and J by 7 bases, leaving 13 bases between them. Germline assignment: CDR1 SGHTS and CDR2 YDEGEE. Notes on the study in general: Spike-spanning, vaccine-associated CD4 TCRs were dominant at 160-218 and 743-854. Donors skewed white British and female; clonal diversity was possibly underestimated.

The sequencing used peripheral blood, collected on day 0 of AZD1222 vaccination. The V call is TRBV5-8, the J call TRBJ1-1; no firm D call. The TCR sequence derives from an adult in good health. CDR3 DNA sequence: TGTGCCAGCAGCTTGGGTTCCCCGAAGGGTGAAGCTTTCTTT. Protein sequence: CASSLGSPKGEAFF.